This T cell receptor (beta chain) was captured by sequencing in a study of early T cells in non-severe SARS-CoV-2 infection. TCRdb re-analysed the 5' RACE reads in MiXCR, keeping a single row per CDR3 protein. The profile shows more than 65,000 distinct CDR3 sequences, approximately 12% of them singletons. This clonotype has a count of ten or more. Trimming cost V 1 base and J 2 bases, with 12 bases left between them. Germline lookup yields CDR1 SGHTA and CDR2 FQGNSA. The CDR3 contains 15 residues. Sequenced input: whole blood. The rearrangement links TRBV7-2 to TRBJ2-7, with a weak D call TRBD2 (6 bases). This TCR derives from an adult who was a healthcare worker with PCR-confirmed SARS-CoV-2 infection or an uninfected control (not recorded which). CDR3 region: CASSLGSGDPYEQYF. CDR3 sequence (DNA): TGTGCCAGCAGCTTAGGGTCGGGGGACCCCTACGAGCAGTACTTC.